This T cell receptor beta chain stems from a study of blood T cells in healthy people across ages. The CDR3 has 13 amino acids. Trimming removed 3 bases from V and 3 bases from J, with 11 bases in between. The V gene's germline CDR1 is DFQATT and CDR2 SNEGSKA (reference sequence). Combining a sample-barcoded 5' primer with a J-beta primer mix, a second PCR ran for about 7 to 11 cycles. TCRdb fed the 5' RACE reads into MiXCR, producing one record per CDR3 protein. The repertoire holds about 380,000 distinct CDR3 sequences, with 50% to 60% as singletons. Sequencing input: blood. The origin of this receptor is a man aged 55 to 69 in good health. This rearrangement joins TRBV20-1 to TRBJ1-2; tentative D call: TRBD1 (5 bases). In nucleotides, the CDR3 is TGCAGTGCTAGGGGGACGAGGGACTATGGCTACACCTTC. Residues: CSARGTRDYGYTF.